These 32 T cell receptor beta chains were all obtained from the same sample, sequenced in a study of blood T cell repertoires in COVID-19. Some clones are missing from TCRdb's copy, which holds only in-frame ones; the method was immunoSEQ multiplex PCR. The data contain about 56,000 clones, 80% to 90% of them singletons. Input material: peripheral blood. The origin of the receptors is a woman in her sixties with COVID-19, enrolled during active disease.

This clone has a single count. V usage is TRBV20-1 and J usage is TRBJ1-1; D not resolved. V lost 3 bases, J lost 4 bases, and 6 bases lay in between. From germline, CDR1 is DFQATT and CDR2 SNEGSKA (reference sequence). CDR3 length: 11 residues. The DNA for the CDR3 is TGCAGTGCTAGCAGAGGCACTGAAGCTTTCTTT. This sequence encodes CSASRGTEAFF.

The rearrangement links TRBV6-6 to TRBJ2-5; D is unresolved. Deletions cut 6 bases from V and 4 bases from J, with 12 bases between. This CDR3 has 13 amino acids. Germline CDR1 MNHNY, CDR2 SVGAGI (reference sequence). CDR3 DNA sequence: TGTGCCAGCAGCCCCCTTGAGGTAGAGACCCAGTACTTC. Its translation: CASSPLEVETQYF.

The J gene is TRBJ2-7, the V gene TRBV4-3; perhaps TRBD2 as D (6 bases). The ends were cut back, 4 bases at V and 7 bases at J, with 17 bases in the middle. Germline CDR1 reads LGHNA; CDR2 reads YSLEER. The CDR3 contains 14 residues. The CDR3 region is CASSLHGGIGEQYF. The CDR3 region has the DNA TGCGCCAGCAGCCTTCACGGCGGGATAGGAGAGCAGTACTTC.

The genes are TRBV28 and TRBJ2-6; D gene uncertain. The CDR3 has 14 amino acids. Germline V gives CDR1 MDHEN, CDR2 SYDVKM. V gave up 5 bases and J gave up 0 bases, with 5 bases separating them. This chain's CDR3 is CASSVYSGANVLTF. In DNA form, the CDR3 reads TGTGCCAGCAGTGTCTACTCTGGGGCCAACGTCCTGACTTTC.

The chain recombines TRBV29-1 with TRBJ2-3; 13 bases are shared with TRBD2. Germline-derived CDR1 and CDR2 are SQVTM and ANQGSEA. The junction had 6 bases not matched to a gene; V was cut back by 6 bases and J by 6 bases. The CDR3 is 14 residues long. The CDR3 region has the DNA TGCAGCGTCGGGACTAGCGGGGTTCTTGATACGCAGTATTTT. Amino acid sequence: CSVGTSGVLDTQYF.

The chain employs TRBV12-3 or TRBV12-4 and TRBJ1-2; D gene ambiguous. The V gene lost 1 base and the J gene lost 5 bases, with 5 bases spanning the gap. CDR3 length equals 12 residues. DNA of the CDR3: TGTGCCAGCAGTTTAGTGCAGTATGGCTACACCTTC. Its protein is CASSLVQYGYTF.

The genes are TRBV7-8 and TRBJ1-5; 9 positions match TRBD1. V shed 3 bases, J shed 6 bases, and the junction held 6 bases outside the gene matches. This CDR3 comprises 15 residues. Per the germline V gene, CDR1 is SGHVS and CDR2 is FQNEAQ. The CDR3 loop is CASSFVGQGIQPQHF. In DNA form, the CDR3 reads TGTGCCAGCAGCTTCGTGGGACAGGGAATTCAGCCCCAGCATTTT. Together with reference TRBV7-8 and TRBJ1-5, the CDR3 gives the full variable domain: GAGVSQSPRYKVAKRGQDVALRCDPISGHVSLFWYQQALGQGPEFLTYFQNEAQLDKSGLPSDRFFAERPEGSVSTLKIQRTQQEDSAVYLCASSFVGQGIQPQHFGDGTRLSIL.

The rearrangement links TRBV4-2 to TRBJ1-1; unclear D gene. Trimming took 0 bases from V and 1 from J, leaving 6 bases between them. The CDR3 is made up of 14 amino acids. CDR1 and CDR2 from the germline V gene are LGHNA and YNFKEQ. The CDR3 is CASSQDTPNTEAFF. The CDR3 nucleotides read TGTGCCAGCAGCCAAGATACTCCGAACACTGAAGCTTTCTTT.

The V gene is TRBV6-2 or TRBV6-3, the J gene TRBJ2-3; 14 nucleotides line up with TRBD2. V shed 5 bases and J 6 bases; nucleotides not matched to a gene: 4. The CDR3 is made up of 15 amino acids. CDR1 and CDR2 (germline): MNHEY, SVGEGT. DNA for the CDR3: TGTGCCAGCAGTCCGGGACTAGCGGGGGCCGATACGCAGTATTTT. Translated: CASSPGLAGADTQYF.

This chain connects TRBV2 to TRBJ2-1, with D tentatively TRBD2 (6 bases). The germline V gene has CDR1 SNHLY and CDR2 FYNNEI. The CDR3 is made up of 17 amino acids. The V gene lost 5 bases and the J gene lost 0 bases, with 17 bases spanning the gap. CDR3 sequence reads: CASSPRDSWSSYNEQFF. CDR3 DNA: TGTGCCAGCAGTCCACGGGACTCTTGGAGCTCCTACAATGAGCAGTTCTTC.

The J gene is TRBJ1-2, the V gene TRBV28; 9 bases match TRBD1. There are 14 residues in the CDR3. The J segment lost 0 bases and the V segment lost 6 bases, leaving 2 bases of the junction unmatched. Germline CDR1 MDHEN, CDR2 SYDVKM. The CDR3 sequence is CASRRTGANYGYTF. The CDR3 DNA reads as TGTGCCAGCAGAAGGACAGGGGCTAACTATGGCTACACCTTC.

This clone appeared a few times. The rearrangement links TRBV9 to TRBJ1-3, with a weak D call TRBD1 (5 bases). Trimming pared 0 bases from V and 0 bases from J, leaving 10 bases between. CDR3 length: 16 amino acids. The V gene's germline CDR1 is SGDLS and CDR2 YYNGEE. The chain's CDR3 is CASSVVRELSGNTIYF. CDR3 coding DNA: TGTGCCAGCAGCGTAGTCAGGGAACTCTCTGGAAACACCATATATTTT.

The chain uses TRBV19 and TRBJ2-2; 9 positions agree with TRBD2. Germline V CDR1 and CDR2: LNHDA, SQIVND (reference sequence). This CDR3 has 15 amino acids. V shed 7 bases, J shed 8 bases, and the junction held 11 bases outside the gene matches. CDR3 residues: CASTASGVAVGELFF. As DNA, the CDR3 is TGTGCCAGTACCGCTAGCGGGGTCGCAGTGGGGGAGCTGTTTTTT. Combining the CDR3 with reference TRBV19 and TRBJ2-2 gives the whole variable domain DGGITQSPKYLFRKEGQNVTLSCEQNLNHDAMYWYRQDPGQGLRLIYYSQIVNDFQKGDIAEGYSVSREKKESFPLTVTSAQKNPTAFYLCASTASGVAVGELFFGEGSRLTVL.

This clone was seen only a few times. The rearrangement joins TRBV4-1 to TRBJ2-7; D possibly corresponds to TRBD2 (6 bases). Trimming shortened V by 0 bases and J by 0 bases, and 15 bases separated the two germline ends. Per germline, CDR1 MGHRA and CDR2 YSYEKL. The CDR3 length is 17 residues. In DNA form, the CDR3 reads TGCGCCAGCAGCCAAGAAACCGGGACTGTTGGCTCCTACGAGCAGTACTTC. It encodes CASSQETGTVGSYEQYF.

The rearrangement links TRBV10-3 to TRBJ2-1, with 9 positions matching TRBD2. The germline V gene encodes CDR1 ENHRY and CDR2 SYGVKD. J lost 5 bases, V lost 6 bases, and 8 bases had no gene match. This CDR3 contains 15 residues. The CDR3 is CAISGYLAGHNEQFF. As DNA, the CDR3 is TGTGCCATCAGCGGGTACCTAGCGGGGCACAATGAGCAGTTCTTC.

This sequence joins TRBV30 and TRBJ1-2; 9 positions match TRBD1. CDR1 is GTSNPN and CDR2 is SVGIG in the germline V gene (reference sequence). Unmatched junction bases numbered 8, after V lost 2 bases and J lost 7 bases. This CDR3 contains 14 residues. CDR3 amino acids: CAWSFYRGLGGYTF. CDR3 bases: TGTGCCTGGAGTTTCTACAGGGGGCTAGGTGGCTACACCTTC.

The chain links TRBV4-3 to TRBJ2-1; 9 positions match TRBD1. CDR3 length: 16 amino acids. From germline, CDR1 is LGHNA and CDR2 YSLEER. With 0 bases clipped from V and 7 bases from J, the junction kept 7 bases outside the gene matches. The CDR3 protein is CASSQDLTDRGNEQFF. In nucleotides, the CDR3 is TGCGCCAGCAGCCAAGATTTAACGGACAGGGGAAATGAGCAGTTCTTC.

This clone appeared a single time. J is TRBJ2-1 and V is TRBV10-3; TRBD2 matches at 9 bases. V gave up 7 bases and J gave up 8 bases; unmatched junction bases: 15. CDR3 size: 16 residues. Per germline, CDR1 ENHRY and CDR2 SYGVKD. CDR3 in amino acids: CAINVKREARGDEQFF. CDR3 DNA sequence: TGTGCCATCAACGTAAAGCGGGAGGCCCGAGGCGATGAGCAGTTCTTC.

The chain joins TRBV2 to TRBJ2-3, with TRBD1 identical over 8 bases. The V gene's germline CDR1 is SNHLY and CDR2 FYNNEI. V shed 0 bases and J 4 bases; nucleotides not matched to a gene: 6. This CDR3 contains 16 residues. This chain's CDR3 is CASSEAPGGSSDTQYF. The DNA of the CDR3 is TGTGCCAGCAGTGAAGCCCCAGGGGGCAGTTCAGATACGCAGTATTTT. Looking up the rest from reference TRBV2 and TRBJ2-3 gives the full variable domain: EPEVTQTPSHQVTQMGQEVILRCVPISNHLYFYWYRQILGQKVEFLVSFYNNEISEKSEIFDDQFSVERPDGSNFTLKIRSTKLEDSAMYFCASSEAPGGSSDTQYFGPGTRLTVL.

Only a few counts were recorded for this clone. The chain links TRBV4-1 to TRBJ2-3; 8 nucleotides agree with TRBD1. CDR3 size: 15 residues. CDR1 and CDR2 from the germline V gene are MGHRA and YSYEKL. The ends lost 3 bases at V and 3 bases at J; junction bases unmatched: 5. The CDR3 spells CASSHGQGRTDTQYF. CDR3 nucleotides: TGCGCCAGCAGCCACGGACAGGGAAGGACAGATACGCAGTATTTT.

J is TRBJ2-7 and V is TRBV6-5; 10 bases line up with TRBD2. Germline CDR1 is MNHEY and CDR2 is SVGAGI. V was clipped by 7 bases and J by 4 bases; unmatched bases: 10. This CDR3 is 15 amino acids long. CDR3 sequence (DNA): TGTGCCAGCACGAGCCCGGGACTAGCGATATACGAGCAGTACTTC. Residues: CASTSPGLAIYEQYF.

The table lists this clone with a few counts. CDR3 protein: CASRDRANTGELFF. CDR3 coding DNA: TGCGCCAGCCGAGACAGGGCGAACACCGGGGAGCTGTTTTTT. The rearrangement links TRBV10-2 to TRBJ2-2; 7 nucleotides align to TRBD1. V gave up 8 bases and J gave up 0 bases; unmatched junction bases: 3. The CDR3 contains 14 residues. Looked up from germline, CDR1 is WSHSY and CDR2 is SAAADI.

The rearrangement uses TRBV6-6 and TRBJ2-7; 7 bases align to TRBD1. CDR3 length: 13 residues. Germline V gives CDR1 MNHNY, CDR2 SVGAGI (reference sequence). After removal of 6 bases from V and 2 bases from J, the junction contained 4 bases not matched to a gene. The CDR3 DNA sequence: TGTGCCAGCAGCCCCGGGACAGCCTACGAGCAGTACTTC. Protein product: CASSPGTAYEQYF.

The V and J genes are TRBV19 and TRBJ2-3, with TRBD1 as a possible D gene (6 bases). Germline CDR1 reads LNHDA; CDR2 reads SQIVND (reference sequence). Trimming removed 7 bases at V and 4 bases at J, with 21 bases between. The CDR3 length is 16 residues. CDR3: CASTTGTRGRADTQYF. DNA of the CDR3: TGTGCCAGTACTACAGGGACCCGGGGCAGGGCAGATACGCAGTATTTT. The entire variable domain, with the rest obtained from reference TRBV19 and TRBJ2-3, is as follows: DGGITQSPKYLFRKEGQNVTLSCEQNLNHDAMYWYRQDPGQGLRLIYYSQIVNDFQKGDIAEGYSVSREKKESFPLTVTSAQKNPTAFYLCASTTGTRGRADTQYFGPGTRLTVL.

The gene calls are TRBV4-3 and TRBJ1-4, with D possibly TRBD1 on 6 matching bases. V lost 0 bases and J 8 bases, leaving 19 bases between the germline ends. Germline CDR1 is LGHNA and CDR2 is YSLEER. The CDR3 has 17 amino acids. The CDR3 nucleotides read TGCGCCAGCAGCCAAGATCGGGGGGGGCTCCAGGAGGAAAAACTGTTTTTT. Residues: CASSQDRGGLQEEKLFF.

The V call is TRBV18, the J call TRBJ2-2, with D possibly TRBD2 on 5 matching bases. CDR3 length equals 15 residues. Germline CDR1 and CDR2: KGHSH and LQKENI. V lost 2 bases and J 4 bases, leaving 11 bases between the germline ends. The CDR3 DNA reads TGTGCCAGCTCACCATTGCGGGCCACCACCGGGGAGCTGTTTTTT. Translating it yields CASSPLRATTGELFF.

V is TRBV11-3 and J is TRBJ2-7; 8 bases map to TRBD1. Germline loops: CDR1 SGHNT, CDR2 YENEEA. V shed 4 bases, J shed 3 bases, and the junction held 8 bases outside the gene matches. This CDR3 contains 15 residues. The CDR3 here is CASSSVVQGDYEQYF. The CDR3 DNA sequence: TGTGCCAGCAGCTCGGTGGTACAGGGGGACTACGAGCAGTACTTC.

The chain links TRBV6-2 or TRBV6-3 to TRBJ1-1; D gene uncertain. Germline V lookup: CDR1 MNHEY, CDR2 SVGEGT. Trimming shortened V by 0 bases and J by 0 bases, and 5 bases separated the two germline ends. The CDR3 length is 14 residues. CDR3 nucleotide sequence: TGTGCCAGCAGTTACTCGCTAGTGAACACTGAAGCTTTCTTT. It encodes CASSYSLVNTEAFF.

The V and J genes are TRBV7-2 and TRBJ2-1; TRBD2 is a possible D gene (5 bases). V gave up 1 base and J gave up 8 bases, with 6 bases separating them. The CDR3 consists of 12 residues. Germline CDR1 and CDR2: SGHTA and FQGNSA. CDR3 in amino acids: CASSLGGDEQFF. CDR3 DNA sequence: TGTGCCAGCAGCTTAGGGGGAGATGAGCAGTTCTTC.

This clone has a single count. The chain joins TRBV10-3 to TRBJ1-5; TRBD1 aligns across 7 bases. Germline trimming cut 2 bases from V and 9 bases from J; bases unmatched to any gene: 7. This CDR3 has 14 amino acids. Germline V gene data show CDR1 as ENHRY and CDR2 as SYGVKD. The chain's CDR3 is CAISEGTDSRPQHF. The CDR3 DNA sequence: TGTGCCATCAGTGAGGGGACAGACTCTCGGCCCCAGCATTTT.

This rearrangement joins TRBV21-1 to TRBJ1-1; the table's D call of TRBD1 was not tested on the DNA. TRBV21-1 corresponds to a pseudogene. The CDR3 is 21 residues long. Written as DNA, the CDR3 is TGTGCCAGCAGCAAAGCAACGAGAGGGGGCCTAGAGATCCTCTGGGACACTGAAGCTTTCTTT. As protein: CASSKATRGGLEILWDTEAFF.

The chain uses TRBV25-1 and TRBJ1-6; D is uncertain. The V end was cut by 6 bases, the J end by 7 bases, with 19 bases between. This CDR3 has 16 residues. Germline CDR1 MGHDK, CDR2 SYGVNS. CDR3 loop: CASRPWNGEGNSPLHF. In DNA form, the CDR3 reads TGTGCCAGCAGGCCATGGAACGGGGAAGGCAATTCACCCCTCCACTTT.